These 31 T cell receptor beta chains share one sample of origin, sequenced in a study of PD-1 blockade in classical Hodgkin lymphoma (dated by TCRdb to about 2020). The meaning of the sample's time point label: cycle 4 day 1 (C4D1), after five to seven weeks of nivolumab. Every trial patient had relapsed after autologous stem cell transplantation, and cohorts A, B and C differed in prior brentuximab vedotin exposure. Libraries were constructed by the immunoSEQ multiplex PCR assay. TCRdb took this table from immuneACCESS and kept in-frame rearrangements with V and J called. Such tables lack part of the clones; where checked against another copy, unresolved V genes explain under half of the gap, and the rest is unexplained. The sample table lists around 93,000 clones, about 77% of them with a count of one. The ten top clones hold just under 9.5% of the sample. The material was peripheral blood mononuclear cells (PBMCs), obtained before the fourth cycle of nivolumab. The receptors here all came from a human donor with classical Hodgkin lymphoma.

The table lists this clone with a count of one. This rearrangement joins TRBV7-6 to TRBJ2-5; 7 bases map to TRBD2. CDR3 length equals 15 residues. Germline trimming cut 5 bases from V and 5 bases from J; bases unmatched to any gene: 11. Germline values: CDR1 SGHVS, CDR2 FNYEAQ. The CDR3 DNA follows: TGTGCCAGCAGCCCCATGGGTCGAGCGGGGGAGACCCAGTACTTC. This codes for CASSPMGRAGETQYF.

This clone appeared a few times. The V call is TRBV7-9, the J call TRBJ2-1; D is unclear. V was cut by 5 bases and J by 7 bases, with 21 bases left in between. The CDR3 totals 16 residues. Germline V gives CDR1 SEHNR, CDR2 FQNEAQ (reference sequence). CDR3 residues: CASSLLNTPRWNEQFF. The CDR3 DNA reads TGTGCCAGCAGCCTTCTTAACACTCCAAGATGGAATGAGCAGTTCTTC.

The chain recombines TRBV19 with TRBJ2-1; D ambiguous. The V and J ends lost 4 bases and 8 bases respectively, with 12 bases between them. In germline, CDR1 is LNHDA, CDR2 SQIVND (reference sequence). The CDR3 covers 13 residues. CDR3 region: CASSRKYGDEQFF. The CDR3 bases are TGTGCCAGTAGTAGAAAGTATGGGGATGAGCAGTTCTTC.

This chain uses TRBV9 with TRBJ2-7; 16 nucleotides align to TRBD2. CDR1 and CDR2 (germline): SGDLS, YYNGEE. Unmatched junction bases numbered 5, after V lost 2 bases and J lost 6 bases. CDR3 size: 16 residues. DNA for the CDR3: TGTGCCAGCAGCGTGGGACTAGCGGGAGGGCCGAGCGAGCAGTACTTC. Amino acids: CASSVGLAGGPSEQYF.

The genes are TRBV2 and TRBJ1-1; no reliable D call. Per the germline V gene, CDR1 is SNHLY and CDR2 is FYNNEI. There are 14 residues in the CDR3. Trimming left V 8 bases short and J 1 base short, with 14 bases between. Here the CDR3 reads CASLLRGGNTEAFF. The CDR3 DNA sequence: TGTGCCAGCCTACTGCGGGGAGGGAACACTGAAGCTTTCTTT. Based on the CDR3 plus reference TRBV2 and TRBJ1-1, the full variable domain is EPEVTQTPSHQVTQMGQEVILRCVPISNHLYFYWYRQILGQKVEFLVSFYNNEISEKSEIFDDQFSVERPDGSNFTLKIRSTKLEDSAMYFCASLLRGGNTEAFFGQGTRLTVV.

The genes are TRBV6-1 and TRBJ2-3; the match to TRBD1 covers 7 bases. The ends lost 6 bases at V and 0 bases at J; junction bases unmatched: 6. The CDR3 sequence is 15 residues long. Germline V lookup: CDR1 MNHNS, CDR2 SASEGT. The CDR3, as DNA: TGTGCCAGCAGCAGACAGGGCGCTAGCACAGATACGCAGTATTTT. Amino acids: CASSRQGASTDTQYF.

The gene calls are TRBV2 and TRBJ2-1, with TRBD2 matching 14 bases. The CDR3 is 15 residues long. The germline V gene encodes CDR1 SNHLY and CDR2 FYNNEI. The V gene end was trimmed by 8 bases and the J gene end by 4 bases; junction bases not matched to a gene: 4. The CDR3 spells CASLRTSGGYNEQFF. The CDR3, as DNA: TGTGCCAGCCTTCGGACTAGCGGGGGGTACAATGAGCAGTTCTTC.

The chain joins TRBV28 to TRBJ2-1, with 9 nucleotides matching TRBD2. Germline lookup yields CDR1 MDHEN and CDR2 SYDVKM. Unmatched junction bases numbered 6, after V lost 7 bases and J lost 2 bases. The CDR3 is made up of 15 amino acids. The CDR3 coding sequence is TGTGCCAGCATCATAGCGGGAGCGACCTACAATGAGCAGTTCTTC. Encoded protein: CASIIAGATYNEQFF.

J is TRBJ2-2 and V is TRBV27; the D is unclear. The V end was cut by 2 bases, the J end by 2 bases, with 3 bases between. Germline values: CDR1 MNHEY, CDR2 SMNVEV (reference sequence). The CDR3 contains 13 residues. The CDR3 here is CASSLRNTGELFF. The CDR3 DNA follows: TGTGCCAGCAGTTTAAGAAACACCGGGGAGCTGTTTTTT.

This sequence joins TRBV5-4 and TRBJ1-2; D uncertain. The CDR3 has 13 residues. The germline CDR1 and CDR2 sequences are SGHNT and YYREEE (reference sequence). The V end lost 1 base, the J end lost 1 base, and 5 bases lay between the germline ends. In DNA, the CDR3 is TGTGCCAGCAGCTTGAACAGTAACTATGGCTACACCTTC. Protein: CASSLNSNYGYTF.

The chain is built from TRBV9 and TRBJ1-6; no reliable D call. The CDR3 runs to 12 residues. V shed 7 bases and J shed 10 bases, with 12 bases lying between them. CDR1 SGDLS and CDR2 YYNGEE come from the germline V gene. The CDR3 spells CASFLIGSPLHF. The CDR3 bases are TGTGCCAGCTTCCTGATAGGGTCACCCCTCCACTTT.

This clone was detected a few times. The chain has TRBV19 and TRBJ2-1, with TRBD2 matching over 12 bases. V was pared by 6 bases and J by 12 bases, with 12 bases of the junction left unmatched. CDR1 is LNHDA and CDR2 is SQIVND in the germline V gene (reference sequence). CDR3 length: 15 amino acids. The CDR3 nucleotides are TGTGCCAGTAGCCCTTCCGCTAGCGGGAGGGCCCCGCAGTTCTTC. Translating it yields CASSPSASGRAPQFF.

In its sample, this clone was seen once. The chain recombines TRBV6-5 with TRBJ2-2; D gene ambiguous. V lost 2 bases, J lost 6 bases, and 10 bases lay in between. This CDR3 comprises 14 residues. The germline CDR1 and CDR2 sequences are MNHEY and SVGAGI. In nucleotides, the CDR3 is TGTGCCAGCAGTTACGTCTTAGGGCCCGGGGAGCTGTTTTTT. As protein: CASSYVLGPGELFF.

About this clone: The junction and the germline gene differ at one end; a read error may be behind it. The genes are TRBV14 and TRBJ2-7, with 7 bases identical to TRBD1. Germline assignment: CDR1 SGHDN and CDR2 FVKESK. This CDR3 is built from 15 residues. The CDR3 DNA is TGTGCCAGCAGCCAGCAGCCACCGGGACAGAGGGCGGTCCACTTC. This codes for CASSQQPPGQRAVHF.

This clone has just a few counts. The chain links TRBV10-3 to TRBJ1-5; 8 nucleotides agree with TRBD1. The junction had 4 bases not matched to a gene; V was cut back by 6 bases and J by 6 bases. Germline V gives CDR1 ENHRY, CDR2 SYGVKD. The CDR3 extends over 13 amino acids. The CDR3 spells CAIRDDRGQPQHF. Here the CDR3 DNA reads TGTGCCATCAGAGATGACAGGGGTCAGCCCCAGCATTTT.

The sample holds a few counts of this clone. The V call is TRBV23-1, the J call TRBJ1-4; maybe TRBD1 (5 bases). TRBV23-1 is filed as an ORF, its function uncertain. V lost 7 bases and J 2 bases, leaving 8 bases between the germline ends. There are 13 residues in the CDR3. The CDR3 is CASTGRTNEKLFF. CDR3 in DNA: TGCGCCAGCACGGGACGGACTAATGAAAAACTGTTTTTT.

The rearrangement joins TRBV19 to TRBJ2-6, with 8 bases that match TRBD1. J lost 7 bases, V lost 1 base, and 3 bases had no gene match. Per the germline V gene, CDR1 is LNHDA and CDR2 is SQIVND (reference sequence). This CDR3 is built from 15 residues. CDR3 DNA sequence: TGTGCCAGTAGTATAGGGGGGACAGGCGCCAACGTCCTGACTTTC. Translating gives CASSIGGTGANVLTF.

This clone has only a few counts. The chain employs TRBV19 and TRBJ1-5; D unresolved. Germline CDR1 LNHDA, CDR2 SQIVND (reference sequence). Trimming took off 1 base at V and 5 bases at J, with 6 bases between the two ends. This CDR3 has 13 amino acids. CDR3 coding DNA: TGTGCCAGTAGTATAGTTTGGGATCAGCCCCAGCATTTT. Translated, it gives CASSIVWDQPQHF.

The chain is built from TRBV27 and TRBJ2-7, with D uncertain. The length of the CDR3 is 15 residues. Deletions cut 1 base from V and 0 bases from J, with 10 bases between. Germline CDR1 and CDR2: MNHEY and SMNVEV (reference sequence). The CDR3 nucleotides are TGTGCCAGCAGTTTATTCTCGTGGAACTCCTACGAGCAGTACTTC. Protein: CASSLFSWNSYEQYF.

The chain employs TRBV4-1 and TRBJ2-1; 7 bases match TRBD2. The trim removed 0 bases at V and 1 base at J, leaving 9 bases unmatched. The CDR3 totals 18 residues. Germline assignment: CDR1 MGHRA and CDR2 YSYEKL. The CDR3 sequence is CASSQDPRSGDSYNEQFF. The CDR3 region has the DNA TGCGCCAGCAGCCAAGACCCGAGGAGCGGGGATTCCTACAATGAGCAGTTCTTC.

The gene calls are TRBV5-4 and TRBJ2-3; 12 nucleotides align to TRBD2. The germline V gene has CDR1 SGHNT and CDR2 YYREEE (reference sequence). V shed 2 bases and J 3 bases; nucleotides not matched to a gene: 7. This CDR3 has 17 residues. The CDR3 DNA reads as TGTGCCAGCAGCTTCTCACTAGCGGGGGGCGGGACAGATACGCAGTATTTT. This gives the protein CASSFSLAGGGTDTQYF.

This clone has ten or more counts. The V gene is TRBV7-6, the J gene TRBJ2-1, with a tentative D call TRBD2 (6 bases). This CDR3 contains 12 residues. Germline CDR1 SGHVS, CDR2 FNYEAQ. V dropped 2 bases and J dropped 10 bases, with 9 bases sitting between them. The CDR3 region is CASSLMRGEQFF. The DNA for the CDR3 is TGTGCCAGCAGCTTAATGCGGGGAGAGCAGTTCTTC.

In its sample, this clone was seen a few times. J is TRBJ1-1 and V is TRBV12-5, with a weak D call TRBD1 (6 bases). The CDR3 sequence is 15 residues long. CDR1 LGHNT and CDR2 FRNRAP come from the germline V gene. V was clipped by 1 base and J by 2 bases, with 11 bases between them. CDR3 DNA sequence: TGTGCTAGTGGTTTGGGAGACAGGTTCAACACTGAAGCTTTCTTT. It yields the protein CASGLGDRFNTEAFF.

CDR3 sequence reads: CASSPDGEYEQYF. Here the CDR3 DNA reads TGTGCCAGTAGCCCGGACGGAGAGTACGAGCAGTACTTC. The V and J genes are TRBV19 and TRBJ2-7, with D hard to call. Deletions cut 6 bases from V and 4 bases from J, with 13 bases between. The CDR3 totals 13 residues. Germline V lookup: CDR1 LNHDA, CDR2 SQIVND (reference sequence).

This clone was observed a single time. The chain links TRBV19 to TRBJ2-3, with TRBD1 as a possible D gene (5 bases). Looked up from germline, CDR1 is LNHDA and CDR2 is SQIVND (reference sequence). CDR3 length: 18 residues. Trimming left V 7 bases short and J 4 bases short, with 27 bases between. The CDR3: CASNPRGSRSGFPDTQYF. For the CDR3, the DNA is TGTGCCAGTAACCCTAGGGGCTCTAGATCAGGGTTCCCAGATACGCAGTATTTT.

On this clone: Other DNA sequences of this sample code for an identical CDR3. This CDR3 is CASSLRTGTNYGYTF. The CDR3 DNA is TGTGCCAGTAGTCTAAGGACAGGGACTAACTATGGCTACACCTTC. The gene calls are TRBV19 and TRBJ1-2, with 8 bases fitting TRBD1. Unmatched junction bases numbered 5, after V lost 5 bases and J lost 0 bases. CDR3 length: 15 amino acids. The germline gives CDR1 LNHDA, CDR2 SQIVND (reference sequence). Drawing the rest from reference TRBV19 and TRBJ1-2, the complete variable domain is DGGITQSPKYLFRKEGQNVTLSCEQNLNHDAMYWYRQDPGQGLRLIYYSQIVNDFQKGDIAEGYSVSREKKESFPLTVTSAQKNPTAFYLCASSLRTGTNYGYTFGSGTRLTVV.

This CDR3 is CSARDTYEQYF. The CDR3 nucleotides are TGCAGTGCTAGAGATACCTACGAGCAGTACTTC. The chain has TRBV20-1 and TRBJ2-7; D gene uncertain. Trimming took off 0 bases at V and 2 bases at J, with 2 bases between the two ends. CDR1 is DFQATT, CDR2 SNEGSKA, per germline (reference sequence). This CDR3 spans 11 amino acids.

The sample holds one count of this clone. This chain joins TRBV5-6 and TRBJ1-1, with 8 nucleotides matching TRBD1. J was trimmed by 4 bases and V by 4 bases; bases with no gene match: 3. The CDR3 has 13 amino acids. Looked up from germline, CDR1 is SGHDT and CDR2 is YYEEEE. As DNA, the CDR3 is TGTGCCAGCAGCAGGACAGGGATCACTGAAGCTTTCTTT. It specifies CASSRTGITEAFF.

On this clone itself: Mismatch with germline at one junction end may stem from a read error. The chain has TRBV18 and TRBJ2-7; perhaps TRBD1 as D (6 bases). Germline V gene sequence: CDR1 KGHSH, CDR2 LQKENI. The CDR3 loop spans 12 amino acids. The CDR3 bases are TGTGCCAGCTCACCAGAACCAGGGGTCCCTCTCTTC. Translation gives CASSPEPGVPLF. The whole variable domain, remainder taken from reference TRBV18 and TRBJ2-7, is NAGVMQNPRHLVRRRGQEARLRCSPMKGHSHVYWYRQLPEEGLKFMVYLQKENIIDESGMPKERFSAEFPKEGPSILRIQQVVRGDSAAYFCASSPEPGVPLFGPGTRLTVT.

Here the CDR3 reads CASSPGGGREAFF. Here the CDR3 DNA reads TGTGCCAGCTCACCCGGAGGGGGACGTGAAGCTTTCTTT. The genes are TRBV18 and TRBJ1-1; tentative D call: TRBD1 (6 bases). CDR3 size: 13 residues. V was pared by 3 bases and J by 7 bases, with 12 bases between. Germline-derived CDR1 and CDR2 are KGHSH and LQKENI.

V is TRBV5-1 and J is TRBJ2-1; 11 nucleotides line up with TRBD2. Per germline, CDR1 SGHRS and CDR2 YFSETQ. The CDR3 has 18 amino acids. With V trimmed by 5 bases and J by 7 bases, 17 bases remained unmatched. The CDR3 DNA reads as TGCGCCAGCAGTTCTCTAGCGGGGGGCGCCTTGGGACAAAATGAGCAGTTCTTC. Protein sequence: CASSSLAGGALGQNEQFF.